This T cell receptor (beta chain) was found in a study of cytomegalovirus exposure and HLA in healthy donors. Study-wide results and limits: For presence/absence analyses, sequencing depth was assumed to be roughly uniform across donors.

Use of 60 Vbeta and 13 Jbeta primers characterized the PCR. Assay used: immunoSEQ multiplex PCR; TCRdb lists only in-frame clones, some missing. The data show 100,000 to 150,000 clones, with less than 90% seen just once and 15% to 25% held by the top ten. The CDR3 sequence is 17 residues long. V lost 0 bases, J lost 0 bases, and 15 bases lay in between. Germline V gene sequence: CDR1 WSHSY, CDR2 SAAADI. Notes on this clone: Antigen specificity is unknown.

Sequencing input: PBMCs. The V call is TRBV10-2, the J call TRBJ2-7; a possible D gene is TRBD1 (6 bases). The sequence was obtained from a man younger than 35 in good health and CMV-seropositive. The CDR3 region has the DNA TGCGCCAGCAGTGAGTCTGTGATCAGGGGTTTCTCCTACGAGCAGTACTTC. Protein product: CASSESVIRGFSYEQYF.